The T cell receptor beta chain described here comes from a study of cytomegalovirus exposure and HLA in healthy donors. With regard to this clone: What it recognizes is unknown.

V was pared by 3 bases and J by 5 bases, with 6 bases of the junction left unmatched. Germline loops: CDR1 MGHRA, CDR2 YSYEKL. The CDR3 is 15 amino acids. General observations from the study: Sequencing had likely introduced a cluster of highly shared sequence variants as an artifact. In an earlier analysis, productive rearrangement rates for most beta V segments clustered near 87% or 30%. Analysis performed later found over 15,000 TCR beta sequences associated with HLA alleles at 0.05 false discovery rate. The CMV antigen specificity of a few CMV-associated chains was confirmed through in vitro analysis.

This PCR relied on a set of 60 Vbeta primers and 13 Jbeta primers. Libraries were prepared by immunoSEQ multiplex PCR; TCRdb keeps only in-frame clonotypes and omits some of them. The table lists about 170,000 clones, 75% to 80% of them singletons. The V gene is TRBV4-1, the J gene TRBJ2-1, with 8 nucleotides matching TRBD1. Sequenced: PBMCs. The receptor's source is a woman in her forties or fifties in good health and CMV-seropositive. CDR3 nucleotide sequence: TGCGCCAGCAGCCAGCCGGGACAGGACGACAATGAGCAGTTCTTC. Its translation is CASSQPGQDDNEQFF.